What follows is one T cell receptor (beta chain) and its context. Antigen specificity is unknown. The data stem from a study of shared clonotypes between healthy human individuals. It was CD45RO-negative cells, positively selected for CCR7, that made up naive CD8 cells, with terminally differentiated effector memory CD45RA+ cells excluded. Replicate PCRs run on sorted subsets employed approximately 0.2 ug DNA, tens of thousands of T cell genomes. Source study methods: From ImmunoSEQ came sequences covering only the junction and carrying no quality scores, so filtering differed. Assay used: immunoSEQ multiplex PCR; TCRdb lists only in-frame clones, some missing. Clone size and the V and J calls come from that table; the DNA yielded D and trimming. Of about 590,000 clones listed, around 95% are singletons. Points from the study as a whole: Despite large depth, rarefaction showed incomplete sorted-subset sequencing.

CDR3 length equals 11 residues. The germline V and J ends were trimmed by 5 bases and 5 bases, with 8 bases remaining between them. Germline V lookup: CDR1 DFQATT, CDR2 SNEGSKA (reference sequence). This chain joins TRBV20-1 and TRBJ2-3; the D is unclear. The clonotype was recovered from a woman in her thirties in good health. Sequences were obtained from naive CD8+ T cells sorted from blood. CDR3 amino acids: CSARNGDTQYF. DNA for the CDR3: TGCAGTGCTCGGAACGGAGATACGCAGTATTTT.